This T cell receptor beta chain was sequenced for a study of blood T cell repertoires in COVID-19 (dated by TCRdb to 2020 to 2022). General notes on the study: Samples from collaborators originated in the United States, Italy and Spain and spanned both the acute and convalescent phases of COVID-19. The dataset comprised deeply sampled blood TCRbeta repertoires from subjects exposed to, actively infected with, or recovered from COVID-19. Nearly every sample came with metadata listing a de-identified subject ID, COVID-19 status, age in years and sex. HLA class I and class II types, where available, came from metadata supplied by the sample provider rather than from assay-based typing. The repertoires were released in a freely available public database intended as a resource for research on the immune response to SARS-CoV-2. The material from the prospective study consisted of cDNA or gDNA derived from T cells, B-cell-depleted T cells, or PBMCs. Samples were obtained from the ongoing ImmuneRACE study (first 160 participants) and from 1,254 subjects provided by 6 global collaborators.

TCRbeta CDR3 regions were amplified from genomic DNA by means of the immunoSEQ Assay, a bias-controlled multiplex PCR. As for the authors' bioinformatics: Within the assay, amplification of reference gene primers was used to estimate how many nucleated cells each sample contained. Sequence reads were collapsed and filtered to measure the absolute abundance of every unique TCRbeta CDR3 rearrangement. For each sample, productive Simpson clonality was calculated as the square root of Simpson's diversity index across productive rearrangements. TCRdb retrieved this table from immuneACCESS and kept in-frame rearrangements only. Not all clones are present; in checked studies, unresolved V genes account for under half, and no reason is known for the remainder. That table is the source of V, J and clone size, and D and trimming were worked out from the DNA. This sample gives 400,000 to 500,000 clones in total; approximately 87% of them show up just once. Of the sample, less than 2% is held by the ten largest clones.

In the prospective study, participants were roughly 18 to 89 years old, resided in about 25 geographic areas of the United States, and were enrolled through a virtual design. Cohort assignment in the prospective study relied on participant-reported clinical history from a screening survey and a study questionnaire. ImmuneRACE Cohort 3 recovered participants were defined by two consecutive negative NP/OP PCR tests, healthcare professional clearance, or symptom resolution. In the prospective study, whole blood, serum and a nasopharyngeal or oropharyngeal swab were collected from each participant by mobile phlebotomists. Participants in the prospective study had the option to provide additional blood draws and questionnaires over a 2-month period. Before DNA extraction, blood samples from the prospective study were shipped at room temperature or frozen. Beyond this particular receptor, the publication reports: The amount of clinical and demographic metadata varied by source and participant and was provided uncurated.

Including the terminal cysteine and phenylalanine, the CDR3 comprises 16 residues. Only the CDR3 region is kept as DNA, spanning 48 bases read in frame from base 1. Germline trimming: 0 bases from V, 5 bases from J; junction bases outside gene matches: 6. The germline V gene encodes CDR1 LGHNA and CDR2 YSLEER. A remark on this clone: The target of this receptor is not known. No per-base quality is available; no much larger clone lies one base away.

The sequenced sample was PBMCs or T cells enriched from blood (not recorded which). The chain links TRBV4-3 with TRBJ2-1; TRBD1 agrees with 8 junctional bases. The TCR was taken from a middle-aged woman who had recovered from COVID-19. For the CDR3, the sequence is CASSQDRQGLDNEQFF. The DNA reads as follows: TGCGCCAGCAGCCAAGATCGACAGGGGCTGGACAATGAGCAGTTCTTC.